Given below is one TCR beta chain in context. The antigen remains undetermined. This entry comes from a study of blood T cells in healthy people across ages. At the level of the study: Capture by template switching was about one barcoded beta molecule per two T cells.

Together with a sample-barcoded 5' primer, a J-beta primer mix was included in a second PCR lasting about 6 to 11 cycles. With 12 random nucleotides, a template-switch adaptor tagged each individual cDNA molecule. TCRdb recomputed calls from the 5' RACE reads with MiXCR, one row per CDR3 protein. The sample lists about 720,000 distinct CDR3 sequences; roughly 25% were seen once. CDR1 and CDR2 from the germline V gene are MNHEY and SVGAGI. Losses at the gene ends were 7 bases for V and 4 bases for J; bases not matched to a gene: 11. The CDR3 is 15 residues long. Findings of the study overall: Age brought a roughly linear fall in TCR beta diversity measured per million T cells.

This sample also belongs to another study, concerning T cells of mothers and their children. That paper adds: Overlap measured in related mother-child pairs was slightly, non-significantly higher than in unrelated pairs.

V gene TRBV6-5 combines with J gene TRBJ2-5; TRBD1 aligns across 8 bases. The sequenced material came from blood. The source of this sequence is a boy aged 10-17 years in good health. CDR3 region: CASKEHRGFRETQYF. In DNA, the CDR3 is TGTGCCAGCAAAGAACACAGGGGGTTTAGAGAGACCCAGTACTTC.